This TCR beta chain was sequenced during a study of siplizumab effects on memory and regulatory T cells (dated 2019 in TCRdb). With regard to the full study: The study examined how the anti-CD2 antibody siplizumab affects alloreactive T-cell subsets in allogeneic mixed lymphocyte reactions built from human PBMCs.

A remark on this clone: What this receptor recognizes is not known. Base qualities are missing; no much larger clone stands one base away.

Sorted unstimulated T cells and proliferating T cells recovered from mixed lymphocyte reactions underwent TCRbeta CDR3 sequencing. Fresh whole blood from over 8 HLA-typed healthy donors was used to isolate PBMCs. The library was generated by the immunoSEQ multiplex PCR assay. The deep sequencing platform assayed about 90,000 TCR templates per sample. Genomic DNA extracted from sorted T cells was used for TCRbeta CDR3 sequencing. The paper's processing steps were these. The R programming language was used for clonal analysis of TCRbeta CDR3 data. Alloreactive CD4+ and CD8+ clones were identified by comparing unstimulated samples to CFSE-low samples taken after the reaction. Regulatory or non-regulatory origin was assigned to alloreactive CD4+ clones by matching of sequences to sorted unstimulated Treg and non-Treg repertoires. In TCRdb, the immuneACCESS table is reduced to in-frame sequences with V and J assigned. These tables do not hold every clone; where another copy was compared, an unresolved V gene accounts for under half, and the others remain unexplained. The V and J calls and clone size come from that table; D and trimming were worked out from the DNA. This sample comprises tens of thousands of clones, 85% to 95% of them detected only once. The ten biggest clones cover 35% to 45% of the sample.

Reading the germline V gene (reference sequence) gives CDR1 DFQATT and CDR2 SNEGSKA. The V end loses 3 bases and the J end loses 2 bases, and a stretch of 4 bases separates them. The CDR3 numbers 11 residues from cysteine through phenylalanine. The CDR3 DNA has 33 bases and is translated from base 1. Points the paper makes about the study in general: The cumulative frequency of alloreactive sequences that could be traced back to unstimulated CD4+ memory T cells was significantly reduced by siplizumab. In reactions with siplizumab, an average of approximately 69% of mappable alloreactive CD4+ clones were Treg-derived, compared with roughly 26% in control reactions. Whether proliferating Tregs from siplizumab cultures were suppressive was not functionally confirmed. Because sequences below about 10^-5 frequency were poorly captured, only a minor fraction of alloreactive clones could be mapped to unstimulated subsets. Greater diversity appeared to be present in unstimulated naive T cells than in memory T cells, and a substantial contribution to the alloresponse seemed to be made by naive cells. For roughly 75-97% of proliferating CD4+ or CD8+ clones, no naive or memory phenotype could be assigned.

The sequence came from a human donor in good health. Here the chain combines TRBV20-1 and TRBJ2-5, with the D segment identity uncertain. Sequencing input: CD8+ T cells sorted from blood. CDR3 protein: CSASPQETQYF. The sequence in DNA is TGCAGTGCTAGCCCTCAAGAGACCCAGTACTTC.